The T cell receptor beta chain described here comes from a study of T cell repertoires in cytomegalovirus infection (dated by TCRdb to the late 2010s). Regarding the research as a whole: The peptide stimulations were aimed at well-studied HLA-B-restricted epitopes as well as recently identified HLA-C-restricted CMV epitopes, whose presentation resists viral immunomodulation. Donor HLA type was relevant to the analysis, as public TCR beta signatures indicated carriage of CMV infection together with the matching HLA type.

A word on this clonotype: Its specific antigen is unknown. No quality values exist for individual bases; no much larger clone is one base distant.

The investigation overall reported the following: In both this cohort and an independent roughly 350-donor cohort, the cumulative frequency of public TCR beta family members distinguished carriers of CMV infection plus the relevant HLA type. The ex vivo response was dominated by HLA-C-restricted CMV-specific TCR beta clonotypes, and the single most frequent clonotype in two of eight donors was supplied by these HLA-C-restricted clonotypes.

What the treatment or condition label conveys for this sample: in vitro stimulation with specific CMV peptide epitopes to enrich CMV-specific T cells. Sequencing used an Illumina HiSeq 1500. In TCRdb, the public reads were trimmed at Q25 with fastp and aligned with MiXCR, with productive beta chains retained. Rows with a matching CDR3 protein are joined into one entry that keeps the most common DNA and genes. The sample profile shows hundreds of thousands of distinct CDR3 sequences; less than 35% of them were found once. Of the sample, roughly 12% falls within the top ten clones. Via the germline V gene, CDR1 is MNHEY and CDR2 SVGAGI. Inclusive of the bounding cysteine and phenylalanine, the CDR3 is 15 residues long. Only the CDR3 DNA stays, 45 bases, in frame from base 1. V is cut by 8 bases and J by 3 bases, and the space between the germline ends is 18 bases.

The sequence was obtained from a human donor in good health (CMV status not recorded). Some clones in this sample may be carry-over from other donors' samples. The starting material was cultured CD8+ T cells from PBMCs, obtained from culture after CMV antigen stimulation. The chain employs TRBV6-5 and TRBJ2-3; the D gene remains uncertain. The nucleotide sequence is given as TGTGCCAGCCGTCCCCGGGCCTTAGGAACAGATACGCAGTATTTT. It encodes CASRPRALGTDTQYF.